These T cell receptor beta chains were read from a single sample in a study of CD8 T cells in ankylosing spondylitis. TCRdb recomputed calls from the 5' RACE reads with MiXCR, one row per CDR3 protein. Here the sample spans 700,000 or so distinct CDR3 sequences, roughly 20% being singletons. Sequencing input: blood, either unsorted or a sorted T cell fraction (not recorded which). These receptors were obtained from a male donor with ankylosing spondylitis. The CDR3 runs from the conserved cysteine through the conserved F or W. D genes are given only for firm matches. Size is stated for part of the rows, as once, few or many counts, or as a class when the clone is expanded.

V,D,size,J,DNA,CDR3
TRBV28,.,.,TRBJ1-3,TGTGCCAGCAGTTGGGACGAGAGGGGAAACACCATATATTTT,CASSWDERGNTIYF
TRBV19,.,.,TRBJ1-1,TGTGCCAGTAGTATAGATCGGAATGTAACAGGAAACACTGAAGCTTTCTTT,CASSIDRNVTGNTEAFF
TRBV10-3,.,many,TRBJ2-7,TGTGCCATCAGTGAGGGGGCTAGGGACGAGCAGTACTTC,CAISEGARDEQYF
TRBV15,.,.,TRBJ2-2,TGTGCCACCAGCCACCCTTCCCTCCTGGGCGCTGGCACCGGGGAGCTGTTTTTT,CATSHPSLLGAGTGELFF
TRBV6-5,.,few,TRBJ2-5,TGTGCCAGCAGTTTCGGACCAGGGATGGCTAACCAAGAGACCCAGTACTTC,CASSFGPGMANQETQYF
TRBV30,.,few,TRBJ2-1,TGTGCCTGGGACAGAGTACACTACAATGAGCAGTTCTTC,CAWDRVHYNEQFF
TRBV5-1,.,few,TRBJ2-7,TGCGCCAGCAGCTTGGGGCTGGCCTTCGCCGAGCAGTACTTC,CASSLGLAFAEQYF
TRBV4-3,TRBD2,.,TRBJ2-1,TGCGCCAGCAGCCAAGATTTGACGAACCTAGCGGGTTACTACAATGAGCAGTTCTTC,CASSQDLTNLAGYYNEQFF
TRBV12-3/TRBV12-4,.,few,TRBJ2-7,TGTGCCAGCAGTTTTTTGGAGGGTGGGCTGGACGAGCAGTACTTC,CASSFLEGGLDEQYF
TRBV4-3,TRBD1,.,TRBJ2-3,TGCGCCAGCAGCCAGGACAGGGTCGACCCTAGCACAGATACGCAGTATTTT,CASSQDRVDPSTDTQYF
TRBV5-5,TRBD2,many,TRBJ2-5,TGTGCCAGCAGACGAAGCGGGGGAGAGACCCAGTACTTC,CASRRSGGETQYF
TRBV5-1,.,.,TRBJ2-7,TGCGCCAGCAGCTTGGTCGGGACCGATTCCTACGAGCAGTACTTC,CASSLVGTDSYEQYF
TRBV28,TRBD1,.,TRBJ1-5,TGTGCCAGCAGTTTTCAGACAGGGGCTGGCAATCAGCCCCAGCATTTT,CASSFQTGAGNQPQHF
TRBV7-3,.,few,TRBJ2-3,TGTGCCAGCAGCTTATTACCAGGGGGCACAGATACGCAGTATTTT,CASSLLPGGTDTQYF
TRBV15,TRBD1,.,TRBJ1-6,TGTGCCACCAGCAGAGAATTGACAGGGGGTAATTCACCCCTCCACTTT,CATSRELTGGNSPLHF
TRBV5-4,.,few,TRBJ1-1,TGTGCCAGCAGCTTGGAGTCCAGGGCTTTCGGTTGGGGGTCGGACACTGAAGCTTTCTTT,CASSLESRAFGWGSDTEAFF
TRBV7-9,.,.,TRBJ2-7,TGTGCCAGCAGCCCTCAAGTGGAGAGCGCACCCTACGAGCAGTACTTC,CASSPQVESAPYEQYF
TRBV27,.,.,TRBJ2-1,TGTGTTACGACAGCGGACTACTCCTACAATGAGCAGTTCTTC,CVTTADYSYNEQFF
TRBV5-1,.,few,TRBJ1-2,TGCGCCAGCAGCCCAGCTCCGGGGACGTGGGGCTACACCTTC,CASSPAPGTWGYTF
TRBV27,.,.,TRBJ2-1,TGTGCCAGCACTGGGACCGGGGCTTTAGAGCAGTTCTTC,CASTGTGALEQFF
TRBV4-1,.,.,TRBJ2-7,TGCGCCAGCAGCCAAGGGTCCCATTACGAGCAGTACTTC,CASSQGSHYEQYF
TRBV18,.,.,TRBJ2-7,TGTGCCAGCTCACCCCCTGGTCAGCAATACGAGCAGTACTTC,CASSPPGQQYEQYF
TRBV10-3,TRBD1,few,TRBJ2-7,TGTGCCATCAACGGTAGAGGGGGCGGCTACGAGCAGTACTTC,CAINGRGGGYEQYF
TRBV27,TRBD2,.,TRBJ2-7,TGTGCCAGCAGCTCCCTGGTTAGCGGGATTTCCTACGAGCAGTACTTC,CASSSLVSGISYEQYF
TRBV27,TRBD1,few,TRBJ2-1,TGTGCCAGCAGTTTATTAGGACAGGTCAATGAGCAGTTCTTC,CASSLLGQVNEQFF
TRBV4-3,.,few,TRBJ2-7,TGCGCCAGCAGCCAAGTTGGCACGCCGTCCTACGAGCAGTACTTC,CASSQVGTPSYEQYF
TRBV6-1,.,few,TRBJ1-2,TGTGCCAGCAGTGGGCCCCTTCAGGGCTATGGCTACACCTTC,CASSGPLQGYGYTF
TRBV18,.,few,TRBJ1-1,TGTGCCAGCTCACCACCTCCAGGCCCGAACACTGAAGCTTTCTTT,CASSPPPGPNTEAFF
TRBV7-9,.,.,TRBJ2-2,TGTGCCAGCAGCCGGGGTTCCGGGGAGCTGTTTTTT,CASSRGSGELFF
TRBV16,.,few,TRBJ2-1,TGTGCCAGCAGCCAATCCGGGGAGGAGTTCTTC,CASSQSGEEFF
TRBV20-1,TRBD1,.,TRBJ2-5,TGCAGTGCCCAGACAGGGGCTAGGGAGACCCAGTACTTC,CSAQTGARETQYF
TRBV6-1,TRBD1,.,TRBJ1-5,TGTGCCAGCAGCAAGACAGGGTTGGGGAGCAATCAGCCCCAGCATTTT,CASSKTGLGSNQPQHF
TRBV27,.,few,TRBJ2-6,TGTGCCAGCAGTTTTGGGATGCCTGGGGCCAACGTCCTGACTTTC,CASSFGMPGANVLTF
TRBV12-3/TRBV12-4,.,few,TRBJ2-7,TGTGCCAGCAGTTTGTTGCAGGGTCAAAACTACGAGCAGTACTTC,CASSLLQGQNYEQYF
TRBV11-3,TRBD1,many,TRBJ1-2,TGTGCCAGCAGCCTCCGGGACAGGGGGGCACTTGGCTACACCTTC,CASSLRDRGALGYTF